The T cell receptor beta chain under discussion was sequenced for a study of long-term antiretroviral therapy in people with HIV. Overall study findings and caveats: In samples taken after ART, diversity increased but remained below transplant donor control levels.

Trimming removed 0 bases at V and 3 bases at J, with 12 bases between. The CDR3 covers 16 residues. Germline loops: CDR1 SGHDT, CDR2 YYEEEE. The immunoSEQ assay was v3.0, run at survey level. Libraries were prepared by immunoSEQ multiplex PCR; TCRdb keeps only in-frame clonotypes and omits some of them. The sample records around 20,000 clones, just over 75% being singletons. Concerning this clone: The antigen is undetermined.

The rearrangement joins TRBV5-6 to TRBJ2-2, with D possibly being TRBD2 (6 bases). The sequencing used unsorted PBMCs, collected 0.5 years before starting antiretroviral therapy. This receptor was identified in a woman aged 45-60 years with HIV. The CDR3 here is CASSLGRDRYTGELFF. CDR3 nucleotide sequence: TGTGCCAGCAGCTTGGGGCGGGACCGGTACACCGGGGAGCTGTTTTTT.